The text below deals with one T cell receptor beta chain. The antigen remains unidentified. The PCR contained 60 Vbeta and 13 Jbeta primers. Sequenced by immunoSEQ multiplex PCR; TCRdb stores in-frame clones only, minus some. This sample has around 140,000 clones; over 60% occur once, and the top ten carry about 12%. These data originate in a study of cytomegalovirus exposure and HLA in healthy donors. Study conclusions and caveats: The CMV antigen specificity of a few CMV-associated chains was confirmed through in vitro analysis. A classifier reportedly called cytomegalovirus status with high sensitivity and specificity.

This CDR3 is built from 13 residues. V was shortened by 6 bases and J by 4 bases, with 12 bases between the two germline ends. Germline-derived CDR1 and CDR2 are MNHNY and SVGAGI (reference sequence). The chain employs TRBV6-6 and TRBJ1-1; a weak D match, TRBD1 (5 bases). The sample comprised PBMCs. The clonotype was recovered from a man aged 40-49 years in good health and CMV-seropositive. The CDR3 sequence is CASSLRGGTEAFF. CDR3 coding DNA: TGTGCCAGCAGCTTACGCGGGGGCACTGAAGCTTTCTTT.